This passage covers 31 T cell receptor beta chains from one sample sequenced in a study of cytomegalovirus exposure and HLA in healthy donors. The PCR was carried out with 60 Vbeta primers and 13 Jbeta primers. TCRdb's table, derived via immunoSEQ multiplex PCR, lists solely in-frame clones and lacks some. The sample has approximately 150,000 clones, 60% to 85% seen once; the top ten hold more than 3%. Sequencing was performed on PBMCs. The origin of the receptors is a man aged 25 to 40 in good health and CMV-seropositive.

The chain carries TRBV7-9 and TRBJ1-1; 7 positions match TRBD1. There are 15 residues in the CDR3. Germline CDR1 SEHNR, CDR2 FQNEAQ (reference sequence). V gave up 3 bases and J gave up 0 bases; unmatched junction bases: 4. The CDR3 is CASSFQGGLNTEAFF. DNA of the CDR3: TGTGCCAGCAGCTTCCAGGGGGGACTGAACACTGAAGCTTTCTTT.

In its sample, this clone was seen once. This chain connects TRBV7-9 to TRBJ1-1; 9 positions match TRBD1. Per germline, CDR1 SEHNR and CDR2 FQNEAQ (reference sequence). This CDR3 has 14 residues. Trimming removed 4 bases from V and 7 bases from J; junction bases left unmatched: 7. The CDR3 sequence is CASSSPTGGIEAFF. The CDR3 nucleotides are TGTGCCAGCAGCTCACCGACAGGGGGGATTGAAGCTTTCTTT.

This clone was seen just once. The J gene is TRBJ1-6, the V gene TRBV9, with D tentatively TRBD1 (5 bases). CDR1 is SGDLS and CDR2 is YYNGEE in the germline V gene. Trimming removed 4 bases at V and 7 bases at J, with 15 bases between. The CDR3 has 15 residues. The CDR3 loop reads CASSTRGVKNSPLHF. The CDR3 DNA sequence: TGTGCCAGCAGCACACGGGGGGTGAAAAATTCACCCCTCCACTTT.

This chain joins TRBV30 and TRBJ2-5, with 11 bases lining up with TRBD1. The germline gives CDR1 GTSNPN, CDR2 SVGIG (reference sequence). The CDR3 has 15 amino acids. The V segment lost 0 bases and the J segment 5 bases; nucleotides outside the gene matches: 5. The CDR3 DNA reads TGTGCCTGGAGTGTACTGGGACAGGGGGTCGAGACCCAGTACTTC. This encodes CAWSVLGQGVETQYF.

This clone appeared a single time. This rearrangement joins TRBV6-5 to TRBJ2-5; the D gene is possibly TRBD1 (5 bases). This CDR3 contains 14 residues. The germline V gene encodes CDR1 MNHEY and CDR2 SVGAGI. V gave up 2 bases and J gave up 4 bases, with 11 bases separating them. This CDR3 reads CASSYPGALETQYF. DNA of the CDR3: TGTGCCAGCAGTTACCCTGGGGCGTTAGAGACCCAGTACTTC.

In this sample, this clone turned up once. V usage is TRBV7-6 and J usage is TRBJ2-2; 8 bases are a match to TRBD1. The V gene's germline CDR1 is SGHVS and CDR2 FNYEAQ. J gave up 9 bases and V 5 bases, and 11 bases lay outside the gene matches. The CDR3 loop spans 15 amino acids. CDR3 protein: CASSPTSDRGRELFF. CDR3 nucleotides: TGTGCCAGCAGCCCCACCTCCGACAGGGGTAGGGAGCTGTTTTTT. The complete variable domain, with remaining parts taken from reference TRBV7-6 and TRBJ2-2, reads GAGVSQSPRYKVTKRGQDVALRCDPISGHVSLYWYRQALGQGPEFLTYFNYEAQQDKSGLPNDRFSAERPEGSISTLTIQRTEQRDSAMYRCASSPTSDRGRELFFGEGSRLTVL.

The chain couples TRBV28 to TRBJ2-5; D gene uncertain. Trimming removed 6 bases at V and 4 bases at J, with 15 bases between. CDR3 size: 14 residues. Germline V gene lookup returns CDR1 MDHEN and CDR2 SYDVKM. This chain's CDR3 is CASSRHQVRETQYF. The CDR3, as DNA: TGTGCCAGCAGCAGACACCAGGTTAGAGAGACCCAGTACTTC.

The chain links TRBV7-6 to TRBJ1-2; 9 bases line up with TRBD1. This CDR3 comprises 18 residues. From germline, CDR1 is SGHVS and CDR2 FNYEAQ. V gave up 1 base and J gave up 4 bases; unmatched junction bases: 13. The DNA for the CDR3 is TGTGCCAGCAGCTTAGTCCCGGGACAGGGAATCGGGGCCTATGGCTACACCTTC. This gives the protein CASSLVPGQGIGAYGYTF.

The gene calls are TRBV5-6 and TRBJ2-7, with TRBD1 as a possible D gene (6 bases). V was cut by 4 bases and J by 3 bases, with 17 bases left in between. The CDR3 has 15 residues. Germline assignment: CDR1 SGHDT and CDR2 YYEEEE. The CDR3, as DNA: TGTGCCAGCAGCGGGGGCCAGGTTGAACTCTACGAGCAGTACTTC. Encoded protein: CASSGGQVELYEQYF.

The gene calls are TRBV5-4 and TRBJ2-3; TRBD2 matches 11 bases. The trim removed 4 bases at V and 2 bases at J, leaving 3 bases unmatched. The CDR3 sequence is 15 residues long. The germline CDR1 and CDR2 sequences are SGHNT and YYREEE (reference sequence). As DNA, the CDR3 is TGTGCCAGCAGCGAGACTAGCGGGGCCACAGATACGCAGTATTTT. As protein: CASSETSGATDTQYF.

The chain couples TRBV7-9 to TRBJ1-5; unclear D gene. The germline CDR1 and CDR2 sequences are SEHNR and FQNEAQ (reference sequence). The CDR3 has 13 residues. V gave up 5 bases and J gave up 5 bases, with 10 bases separating them. The CDR3 loop is CASSQVPDQPQHF. The CDR3 DNA is TGTGCCAGCAGCCAAGTCCCGGATCAGCCCCAGCATTTT.

This clone was picked up a small number of times. V is TRBV6-4 and J is TRBJ1-5; TRBD1 aligns across 7 bases. The V segment lost 3 bases and the J segment 0 bases; nucleotides outside the gene matches: 2. The CDR3 spans 15 residues. Germline lookup yields CDR1 MRHNA and CDR2 SNTAGT. The CDR3 bases are TGTGCCAGCAGTGAGCAGGGGGATAGCAATCAGCCCCAGCATTTT. Protein: CASSEQGDSNQPQHF.

CDR3: CASRETDRVNNEQFF. CDR3 nucleotide sequence: TGTGCCAGCAGGGAGACGGACAGGGTTAACAATGAGCAGTTCTTC. This chain uses TRBV6-1 with TRBJ2-1, with TRBD1 matching over 8 bases. V lost 6 bases and J lost 5; bases outside the gene matches: 9. The CDR3 extends over 15 amino acids. The germline V gene encodes CDR1 MNHNS and CDR2 SASEGT.

The chain joins TRBV4-1 to TRBJ1-5, with 7 positions matching TRBD1. With V trimmed by 4 bases and J by 4 bases, 7 bases remained unmatched. Germline V lookup: CDR1 MGHRA, CDR2 YSYEKL. The CDR3 is 15 residues long. The chain's CDR3 is CASSLRTGGNQPQHF. CDR3 DNA: TGCGCCAGCAGCCTCCGGACAGGCGGGAATCAGCCCCAGCATTTT.

This clone was counted a few times. V is TRBV7-2 and J is TRBJ1-2; D not resolved. Germline loops: CDR1 SGHTA, CDR2 FQGNSA. Between the trimmed V and J ends, which lost 5 bases and 7 bases, there was a span of 17 bases. The CDR3 runs to 14 residues. The CDR3 loop reads CASSPNAVLGGYTF. The CDR3 region has the DNA TGTGCCAGCAGCCCCAATGCGGTTCTTGGTGGCTACACCTTC.

This clone was observed a few times. The rearrangement links TRBV6-1 to TRBJ1-5, with TRBD1 matching over 7 bases. The CDR3 contains 15 residues. Germline CDR1 reads MNHNS; CDR2 reads SASEGT. Trimming cost V 6 bases and J 8 bases; bases outside gene matches: 13. The CDR3 DNA sequence: TGTGCCAGCAGCCGGGACAGCTATAATCGGGAGCCCCAGCATTTT. Protein: CASSRDSYNREPQHF.

As to this clone: The DNA is left out, because the CDR3 cannot be placed on it with certainty; the CDR3 is given as TCRdb lists it. CDR3 protein: CASSFLAGGQPQHF. This chain joins TRBV28 and TRBJ1-5. The CDR3 extends over 14 residues, inclusive of both ends. Per germline, CDR1 MDHEN and CDR2 SYDVKM.

This clone was seen only a few times. The rearrangement joins TRBV15 to TRBJ2-7; possible D gene TRBD2, 6 bases. Germline V gene lookup returns CDR1 LNHNV and CDR2 YYDKDF (reference sequence). CDR3 size: 14 residues. Trimming removed 0 bases at V and 4 bases at J, with 10 bases between. The CDR3 sequence: CATSREMGGYEQYF. CDR3 coding DNA: TGTGCCACCAGCAGAGAAATGGGGGGTTACGAGCAGTACTTC.

The chain uses TRBV6-5 and TRBJ2-7, with D maybe TRBD1 (5 bases). The ends were cut back, 6 bases at V and 5 bases at J, with 11 bases in the middle. The CDR3 runs 12 residues. CDR1 MNHEY and CDR2 SVGAGI come from the germline V gene. CDR3 sequence: CASRPRVHEQYF. CDR3 bases: TGTGCCAGCAGGCCCAGGGTCCACGAGCAGTACTTC.

This rearrangement joins TRBV6-6 to TRBJ2-1; 9 bases map to TRBD1. The germline V gene has CDR1 MNHNY and CDR2 SVGAGI (reference sequence). This CDR3 has 16 residues. The trim removed 0 bases at V and 0 bases at J, leaving 0 bases unmatched. CDR3 residues: CASSYSDRGSYNEQFF. The CDR3 region has the DNA TGTGCCAGCAGTTACTCGGACAGGGGCTCCTACAATGAGCAGTTCTTC.

The genes are TRBV7-8 and TRBJ2-7; 11 bases fit TRBD1. V lost 5 bases to trimming and J lost 0 bases; unmatched junction nucleotides: 15. This CDR3 spans 19 amino acids. Per the germline V gene, CDR1 is SGHVS and CDR2 is FQNEAQ. The CDR3 nucleotides are TGTGCCAGCAGCCCACCCGGGACAGGGGGGGACCTCAGCTCCTACGAGCAGTACTTC. It specifies CASSPPGTGGDLSSYEQYF.

The rearrangement links TRBV27 to TRBJ2-1; D remains ambiguous. Per the germline V gene, CDR1 is MNHEY and CDR2 is SMNVEV (reference sequence). V was clipped by 6 bases and J by 6 bases, with 12 bases between them. The CDR3 has 13 residues. Here the CDR3 DNA reads TGTGCCAGCAGCCATGGGCTTGGCAATGAGCAGTTCTTC. This gives the protein CASSHGLGNEQFF.

The chain recombines TRBV28 with TRBJ2-7; 7 bases map to TRBD1. Germline CDR1 and CDR2: MDHEN and SYDVKM. The junction had 5 bases not matched to a gene; V was cut back by 2 bases and J by 7 bases. The CDR3 sequence is 13 residues long. The CDR3: CASSLRTGAEQYF. In nucleotides, the CDR3 is TGTGCCAGCAGTTTACGGACAGGCGCTGAGCAGTACTTC.

This chain uses TRBV4-1 with TRBJ1-1; the match to TRBD1 covers 8 bases. Germline values: CDR1 MGHRA, CDR2 YSYEKL. This CDR3 is 14 amino acids long. V dropped 6 bases and J dropped 5; count of bases not matched to a gene: 8. The CDR3 DNA reads as TGCGCCAGCAGGGAACAGGGGGAGGGTACTGAAGCTTTCTTT. It yields the protein CASREQGEGTEAFF.

In this sample, this clone turned up once. This sequence joins TRBV5-1 and TRBJ1-6, with 11 bases identical to TRBD1. CDR1 is SGHRS and CDR2 is YFSETQ in the germline V gene. V trimming: 1 base; J trimming: 6 bases; junction bases outside the gene matches: 6. This CDR3 is built from 17 residues. The CDR3 DNA reads as TGCGCCAGCAGCTTGTTAACGGGACAGGGGGGTAATTCACCCCTCCACTTT. This sequence encodes CASSLLTGQGGNSPLHF.

V and J are TRBV28 and TRBJ2-1; 8 bases are shared with TRBD1. This CDR3 region has 15 residues. Germline-derived CDR1 and CDR2 are MDHEN and SYDVKM. V lost 6 bases to trimming and J lost 4 bases; unmatched junction nucleotides: 8. The CDR3 loop is CASSNGQGGYNEQFF. CDR3 bases: TGTGCCAGCAGCAATGGACAGGGCGGGTACAATGAGCAGTTCTTC.

The chain carries TRBV6-6 and TRBJ1-4, with 9 bases matching TRBD1. CDR1 and CDR2 from the germline V gene are MNHNY and SVGAGI (reference sequence). V was clipped by 4 bases and J by 11 bases; unmatched bases: 11. This CDR3 is 15 amino acids long. The CDR3 DNA is TGTGCCAGCAGTTGGGACAGGGTCGCACGGGGCAAACTGTTTTTT. Translated, it gives CASSWDRVARGKLFF.

J is TRBJ1-1 and V is TRBV4-1; D possibly corresponds to TRBD1 (5 bases). V lost 0 bases to trimming and J lost 5 bases, with 10 bases between them. The CDR3 is 14 amino acids. Germline V gene lookup returns CDR1 MGHRA and CDR2 YSYEKL. CDR3 sequence reads: CASSQEGRETEAFF. CDR3 DNA sequence: TGCGCCAGCAGCCAAGAAGGCAGGGAAACTGAAGCTTTCTTT.

This clone was seen once. Other nucleotide sequences from this sample produce the same CDR3. The V and J genes are TRBV27 and TRBJ1-6; no reliable D call. CDR1 is MNHEY, CDR2 SMNVEV, per germline (reference sequence). Between the trimmed V and J ends, which lost 6 bases and 7 bases, there was a span of 7 bases. There are 12 residues in the CDR3. CDR3 DNA: TGTGCCAGCAGCCTGAGAAATTCACCCCTCCACTTT. Translation: CASSLRNSPLHF.

This CDR3 is CASSLAPENYGYTF. The CDR3 DNA reads as TGTGCCAGCAGTTTGGCTCCGGAGAACTATGGCTACACCTTC. The chain combines TRBV27 with TRBJ1-2; D unclear. CDR3 length: 14 residues. V was pared by 3 bases and J by 2 bases, with 10 bases between. Germline V lookup: CDR1 MNHEY, CDR2 SMNVEV (reference sequence).

This clone was seen a handful of times. V is TRBV27 and J is TRBJ1-2, with TRBD1 matching 8 bases. The germline V gene has CDR1 MNHEY and CDR2 SMNVEV (reference sequence). J gave up 3 bases and V 6 bases, and 6 bases lay outside the gene matches. This CDR3 has 14 amino acids. In nucleotides, the CDR3 is TGTGCCAGCAGAGTGACAGGGGTTCACTATGGCTACACCTTC. Residues: CASRVTGVHYGYTF.